This entry concerns a single T cell receptor beta chain. Its target is unknown. The sample comes from a study of T cell repertoires in cytomegalovirus infection. Overall study: Public signatures in TCR beta pointed to CMV infection and matching HLA type.

Study-wide points: Individuals carrying CMV plus the relevant HLA were identified by cumulative frequency of public TCR beta families. HLA-C-restricted TCR beta clonotypes specific for CMV led the ex vivo response.

This CDR3 spans 12 amino acids. The V and J ends lost 4 bases and 3 bases respectively, with 7 bases between them. TCRdb used MiXCR to reprocess the reads, holding one entry per CDR3 protein. Of about 400,000 distinct CDR3 sequences in the sample, 18% were seen once. The chain couples TRBV12-3 or TRBV12-4 to TRBJ2-7; D might be TRBD1 (5 bases). This TCR came from a human donor in good health (CMV status not recorded). Some clones in this sample may be carry-over from other donors' samples. Sequenced material: PBMCs. CDR3 protein: CASSWQGYEQYF. CDR3 DNA: TGTGCCAGCAGTTGGCAGGGCTACGAGCAGTACTTC.